This T cell receptor beta chain was captured by sequencing in a study of T cell repertoires in cytomegalovirus infection. Across the study: Indicated by public TCR beta signatures were CMV infection and matching HLA type.

MiXCR, applied by TCRdb to the reads, yields one record per CDR3 protein. The sample includes roughly 310,000 distinct CDR3 sequences, 17% seen only once; the top ten take about 11%. This clonotype was seen repeatedly, ten times or more. Its specificity is unknown. General study points: Accumulated public TCR beta family frequency recognized individuals carrying CMV together with the relevant HLA.

This CDR3 is built from 15 residues. After removal of 5 bases from V and 6 bases from J, the junction contained 8 bases not matched to a gene. CDR1 SGHTA and CDR2 FQGTGA come from the germline V gene. The chain recombines TRBV7-3 with TRBJ2-1; 9 nucleotides agree with TRBD1. The material sequenced was PBMCs. The sequence was collected from a human donor in good health (CMV status not recorded). Some clones in this sample may be carry-over from other donors' samples. In nucleotides, the CDR3 is TGTGCCAGCAGCCGTGGACAGGGGCGGGCCAATGAGCAGTTCTTC. Translation gives CASSRGQGRANEQFF.